The rows below give T cell receptor beta chains drawn from one sample of a study of MAIT cells during Salmonella Paratyphi A infection. Each CDR3 protein gets one entry after TCRdb re-called the 5' RACE reads with MiXCR. The repertoire holds over a thousand distinct CDR3 sequences, with roughly 25% as singletons. Sequencing used MAIT cells from blood, obtained at the first sampling point of the challenge study. These receptors came from a person aged 18 to 70 who was deliberately infected with Salmonella Paratyphi A in a paratyphoid fever challenge study. CDR3s include the opening cysteine and the closing phenylalanine or tryptophan. Each record gives: J gene, clone size, D gene, V gene, CDR3 protein, CDR3 DNA. D genes are given only for firm matches. Some rows mark clone size as missing; the rest say once, few, many or name a class of expanded clone.

TRBJ2-2 few TRBD1 TRBV29-1 CSVAGQGDTGELFF TGCAGCGTTGCGGGACAGGGGGACACCGGGGAGCTGTTTTTT
TRBJ1-6 hyperexpanded TRBD1 TRBV4-3 CASSQDPGTGGSPLHF TGCGCCAGCAGCCAAGATCCCGGGACAGGGGGTTCACCCCTCCACTTT
TRBJ2-3 . TRBD2 TRBV6-4 CASSDSSGATDTQYF TGTGCCAGCAGTGACTCGAGCGGGGCGACAGATACGCAGTATTTT
TRBJ2-7 . . TRBV6-4 CAGESGGGPYEQYF TGTGCTGGCGAGAGTGGTGGCGGACCCTACGAGCAGTACTTC
TRBJ2-7 few . TRBV15 CATSPAEGQPDYEQYF TGTGCCACCAGCCCGGCCGAGGGGCAGCCCGACTACGAGCAGTACTTC
TRBJ2-5 few TRBD2 TRBV6-6 CATTLAGDQETQYF TGTGCCACGACCTTAGCGGGGGATCAAGAGACCCAGTACTTC
TRBJ2-1 few TRBD1 TRBV6-4 CASSDGEGANEQFF TGTGCCAGCAGTGACGGCGAGGGGGCCAATGAGCAGTTCTTC
TRBJ1-1 many . TRBV20-1 CSASGGSDTEAFF TGCAGTGCAAGTGGCGGTTCAGACACTGAAGCTTTCTTT
TRBJ1-2 medium-sized TRBD1 TRBV9 CASSAVGQGDYTF TGTGCCAGCAGCGCCGTCGGACAGGGCGACTACACCTTC
TRBJ2-7 many . TRBV20-1 CSARDPPRGYEQYF TGCAGTGCTAGAGATCCCCCGAGGGGGTACGAGCAGTACTTC
TRBJ1-2 . . TRBV25-1 CASSGAGWDGYTF TGTGCCAGCAGTGGGGCAGGGTGGGATGGCTACACCTTC
TRBJ1-6 . . TRBV9 CASSASSSYNSPLHF TGTGCCAGCAGCGCCTCAAGCTCCTATAATTCACCCCTCCACTTT
TRBJ2-1 medium-sized TRBD2 TRBV6-4 CASSDSTSGGADEQFF TGTGCCAGCAGTGACTCGACTAGCGGGGGGGCGGATGAGCAGTTCTTC
TRBJ2-1 many . TRBV4-2 CASSQDIEWAAYNEQFF TGTGCCAGCAGCCAAGATATCGAGTGGGCGGCTTACAATGAGCAGTTCTTC
TRBJ1-1 many TRBD1 TRBV20-1 CSAGGQGGHTEAFF TGCAGTGCCGGAGGACAGGGGGGGCACACTGAAGCTTTCTTT
TRBJ1-1 . . TRBV5-1 CASRSRTLRGTEAFF TGCGCCAGCAGATCCCGGACCTTAAGGGGCACTGAAGCTTTCTTT
TRBJ2-3 . TRBD2 TRBV6-4 CASSERGGTDTQYF TGTGCCAGCAGTGAGCGGGGGGGCACAGATACGCAGTATTTT
TRBJ2-3 few TRBD2 TRBV4-2 CERSQELAGGQDTQYF TGTGAAAGAAGCCAAGAACTAGCGGGGGGGCAAGATACGCAGTATTTT
TRBJ2-7 many TRBD2 TRBV20-1 CSARGPREGLYEQYF TGCAGTGCTAGGGGGCCGCGGGAGGGATTGTACGAGCAGTACTTC
TRBJ2-7 . TRBD2 TRBV20-1 CSADESDLAGPYEQYF TGCAGTGCTGACGAGAGTGACCTAGCGGGACCCTACGAGCAGTACTTC
TRBJ2-1 . TRBD2 TRBV20-1 CSARAEREGYNEQFF TGCAGTGCTAGAGCGGAGCGGGAGGGCTACAATGAGCAGTTCTTC
TRBJ1-1 . . TRBV5-8 CASSFYICSAGGGRDTEAFF .
TRBJ1-1 hyperexpanded TRBD1 TRBV29-1 CSVESGQAITEAFF TGCAGCGTTGAAAGTGGACAGGCGATCACTGAAGCTTTCTTT
TRBJ2-3 medium-sized TRBD1 TRBV15 CATSRLDRATPDTQYF TGTGCCACCAGCAGATTGGACAGGGCGACCCCAGATACGCAGTATTTT
TRBJ2-2 medium-sized . TRBV6-4 CASSDTPDNTGELFF TGTGCCAGCAGTGACACCCCGGACAACACCGGGGAGCTGTTTTTT
TRBJ2-1 . . TRBV20-1 CSARDLASSYNEQFF TGCAGTGCTAGAGATCTAGCGAGCTCCTACAATGAGCAGTTCTTC